The T cell receptor beta chain under discussion was sequenced for a study of vaccination and CD4 T cells after COVID-19. Regarding treatment: roughly ten-day PBMC culture with coronavirus spike peptide pools or control peptides (ViraFEST assay). The CDR3 contains 18 residues. In germline, CDR1 is LNHNV, CDR2 YYDKDF (reference sequence). The ends lost 5 bases at V and 1 base at J; junction bases unmatched: 14. Cultured CD4+ T cell DNA was sequenced using the Oncomine TCR Beta short-read assay. Via MiXCR, TCRdb re-called the PCR reads, giving one row per CDR3 protein. The sample records approximately 15,000 distinct CDR3 sequences, approximately 55% being singletons. Details on this clonotype: As yet, its antigen is unknown.

V usage is TRBV15 and J usage is TRBJ2-5; the match to TRBD1 covers 9 bases. This sample comprised CD4+ T cells from blood, cultured in vitro, obtained before SARS-CoV-2 vaccination. The sequence was obtained from a human donor who had recovered from COVID-19. The CDR3 DNA reads as TGTGCCACCAGCCCTGAGTGGAGGGACAGGGCCCTCCAAGAGACCCAGTACTTC. Translated: CATSPEWRDRALQETQYF.